Below are 3 T cell receptor beta chains sequenced from a single sample in a study of blood T cell repertoires in COVID-19. The table came from immunoSEQ multiplex PCR; TCRdb's copy has only in-frame clones and leaves some out. The sample has over 110,000 clones; 87% are singletons. Sequenced sample: PBMCs or T cells enriched from blood (not recorded which). All receptors derive from a man aged 55 to 70 who had recovered from COVID-19.

This chain uses TRBV10-3 with TRBJ2-7, with TRBD1 identical over 9 bases. This CDR3 has 13 amino acids. Germline values: CDR1 ENHRY, CDR2 SYGVKD. Trimming at V came to 6 bases and at J to 3 bases, leaving 3 bases not matched to a gene. CDR3 loop: CAIRGTGNYEQYF. CDR3 coding DNA: TGTGCCATCAGGGGGACAGGGAACTACGAGCAGTACTTC.

The chain recombines TRBV4-1 with TRBJ2-5; 13 nucleotides agree with TRBD2. V was clipped by 1 base and J by 12 bases; unmatched bases: 8. CDR1 and CDR2 from the germline V gene are MGHRA and YSYEKL. The length of the CDR3 is 15 residues. This CDR3 is CASSQGGLAGFEKYF. CDR3 nucleotide sequence: TGCGCCAGCAGCCAAGGGGGACTAGCGGGATTTGAGAAGTACTTC.

V is TRBV10-3 and J is TRBJ2-1, with 9 bases lining up with TRBD2. Germline values: CDR1 ENHRY, CDR2 SYGVKD. This CDR3 spans 15 amino acids. The V gene end was trimmed by 2 bases and the J gene end by 4 bases; junction bases not matched to a gene: 3. CDR3 bases: TGTGCCATCAGTGAGGGACTAGCGAGATACAATGAGCAGTTCTTC. It translates to CAISEGLARYNEQFF.